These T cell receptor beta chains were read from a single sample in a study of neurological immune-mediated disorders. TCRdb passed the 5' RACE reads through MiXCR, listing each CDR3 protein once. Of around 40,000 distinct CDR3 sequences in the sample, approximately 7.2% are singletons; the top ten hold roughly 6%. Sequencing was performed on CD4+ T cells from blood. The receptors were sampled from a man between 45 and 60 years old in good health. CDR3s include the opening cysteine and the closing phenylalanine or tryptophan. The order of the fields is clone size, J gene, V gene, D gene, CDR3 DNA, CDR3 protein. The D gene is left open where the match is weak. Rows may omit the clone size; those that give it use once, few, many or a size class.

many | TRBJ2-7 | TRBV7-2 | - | TGTGCCAGCAGCTTGCAACAGGGCCACGACGAGCAGTACTTC | CASSLQQGHDEQYF
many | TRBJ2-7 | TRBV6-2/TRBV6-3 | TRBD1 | TGTGCCAGCTCCCGACAGGGAACCTTCTACGAGCAGTACTTC | CASSRQGTFYEQYF
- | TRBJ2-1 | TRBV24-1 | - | TGTGCCACAGCGGCCGGTTACGCCTACAATGAGCAGTTCTTC | CATAAGYAYNEQFF
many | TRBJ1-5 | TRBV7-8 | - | TGTGCCAGCAGCTTAGGAAGGTCCGGCCCCTATGGCAATCAGCCCCAGCATTTT | CASSLGRSGPYGNQPQHF
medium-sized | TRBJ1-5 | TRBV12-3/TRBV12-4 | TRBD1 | TGTGCCAGCAGTCCTGACAGGGAGGGTCAGCCCCAGCATTTT | CASSPDREGQPQHF
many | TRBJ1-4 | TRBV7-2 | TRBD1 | TGTGCCAGCAGCCTACAGGGGTTGCCTAATGGAAAACTGTTTTTT | CASSLQGLPNGKLFF
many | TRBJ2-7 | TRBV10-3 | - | TGTGCCATCAGTGAGTCGGGGGGTCGGTACGAGCAGTACTTC | CAISESGGRYEQYF
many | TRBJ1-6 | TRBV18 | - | TGTGCCAGCTCACCCCTTGATCGAGATTCACCCCTCCACTTT | CASSPLDRDSPLHF
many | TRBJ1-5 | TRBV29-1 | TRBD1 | TGCAGCGTTGTTTTCGACAGGGTCCCTTTAGAGAGCAATCAGCCCCAGCATTTT | CSVVFDRVPLESNQPQHF
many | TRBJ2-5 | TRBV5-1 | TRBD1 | TGCGCCAGCAGCTTGGCGACAGGGGGCCGGGAGACCCAGTACTTC | CASSLATGGRETQYF
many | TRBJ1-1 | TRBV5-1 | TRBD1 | TGCGCCAGCAGCCCCCGAGCTAGGACAGGGGAGACTGAAGCTTTCTTT | CASSPRARTGETEAFF
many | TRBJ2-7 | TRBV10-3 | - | TGTGCCATCAGGCCCACCGTCAGGGGTGAGCAGTACTTC | CAIRPTVRGEQYF
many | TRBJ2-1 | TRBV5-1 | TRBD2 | TGCGCCAGCAGCCCAGGACTAGCGGATCCCTACAATGAGCAGTTCTTC | CASSPGLADPYNEQFF
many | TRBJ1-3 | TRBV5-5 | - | TGTGCCAGCAGCTTCAGGGCCACCTCTGGAAACACCATATATTTT | CASSFRATSGNTIYF
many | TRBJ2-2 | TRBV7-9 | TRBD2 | TGTGCCAGCAGCAACCTGGGGGCGGCTAGCGGGAGATTCGGGGAGCTGTTTTTT | CASSNLGAASGRFGELFF
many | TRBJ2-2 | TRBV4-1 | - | TGCGCCAGCAGCCAAGAAATACAGAACACCGGGGAGCTGTTTTTT | CASSQEIQNTGELFF
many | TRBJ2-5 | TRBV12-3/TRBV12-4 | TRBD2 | TGTGCCAGCAGCACATCAGCGGGAGGGACAGGGACCCAGTACTTC | CASSTSAGGTGTQYF
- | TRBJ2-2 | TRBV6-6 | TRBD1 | TGTGCCAGCAGCCGGACAGGGACTCTCACCGGGGAGCTGTTTTTT | CASSRTGTLTGELFF
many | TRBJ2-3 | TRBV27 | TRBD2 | TGTGCCAGCAGTGCCGGGACTAGATTTTTCCCAGATACGCAGTATTTT | CASSAGTRFFPDTQYF
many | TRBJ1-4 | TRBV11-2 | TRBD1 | TGTGCCAGCAGCCAAGACTGGGGGACAGGGGGCCCTCGTCAGTTTTTT | CASSQDWGTGGPRQFF
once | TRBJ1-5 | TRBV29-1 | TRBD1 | TGCAGCGTCCGGGACAGGGTGAATCAGCCCCAGCATTTT | CSVRDRVNQPQHF
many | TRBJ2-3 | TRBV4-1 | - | TGCGCCAGCAGCCCTCCTGGACGCATCCGACTAGATACGCAGTATTTT | CASSPPGRIRLDTQYF
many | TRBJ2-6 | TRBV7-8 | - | TGTGCCAGCAGTCGGGCGGGAAGGTCTGGGGCCAACGTCCTGACTTTC | CASSRAGRSGANVLTF
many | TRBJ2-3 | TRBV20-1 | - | TGCAGTGCCAGCTACTCACGCACAGATACGCAGTATTTT | CSASYSRTDTQYF
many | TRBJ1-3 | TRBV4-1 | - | TGCGCCAGCAGCCAAGATTGGAGGGAACGGAACACCATATATTTT | CASSQDWRERNTIYF
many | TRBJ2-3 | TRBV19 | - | TGTGCCAGTAGGGATAGCGGTTCTAGCACAGATACGCAGTATTTT | CASRDSGSSTDTQYF
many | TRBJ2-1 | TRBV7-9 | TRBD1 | TGTGCCAGCCGACTCATGGGACAGGGACCTTCCTACAATGAGCAGTTCTTC | CASRLMGQGPSYNEQFF
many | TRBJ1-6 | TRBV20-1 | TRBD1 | TGCAGTGCTAGAGATCAGGGGGCCTCCTATAATTCACCCCTCCACTTT | CSARDQGASYNSPLHF
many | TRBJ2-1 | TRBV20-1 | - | TGCAGTGCCCTTCTCCGGGACAATTACAATGAGCAGTTCTTC | CSALLRDNYNEQFF
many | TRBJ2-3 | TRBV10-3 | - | TGTGCCATCAGTGAGGGGGTTCAAGATACGCAGTATTTT | CAISEGVQDTQYF
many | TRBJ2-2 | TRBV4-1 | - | TGCGCCAGCAGTCCCGGGATCCTCACCGGGGAGCTGTTTTTT | CASSPGILTGELFF
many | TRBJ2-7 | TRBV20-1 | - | TGCAGTGCTAGAGATCGGGTAGGTCGGATCTACGAGCAGTACTTC | CSARDRVGRIYEQYF
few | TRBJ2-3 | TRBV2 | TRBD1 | TGTGCCAGCAGGCGGGACAGGAGCACAGATACGCAGTATTTT | CASRRDRSTDTQYF
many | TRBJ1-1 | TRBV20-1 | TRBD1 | TGCCGCCCCAGGACAGGGGACACTGAAGCTTTCTTT | CRPRTGDTEAFF
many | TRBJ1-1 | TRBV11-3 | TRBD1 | TGTGCCAGCAGCGAAAGGACAGGGGCTACGAACACTGAAGCTTTCTTT | CASSERTGATNTEAFF
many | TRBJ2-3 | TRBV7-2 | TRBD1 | TGTGCCAGCAGCCGCAGACAGGGGGCATTTACAGATACGCAGTATTTT | CASSRRQGAFTDTQYF
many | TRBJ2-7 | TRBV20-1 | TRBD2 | TGCAGTGCCGGGGGGGGACGGGGGTCCTACGAGCAGTACTTC | CSAGGGRGSYEQYF
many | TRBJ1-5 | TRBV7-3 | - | TGTGCCAGCAGCTTGACAAGAGGCGGCCTCAATCAGCCCCAGCATTTT | CASSLTRGGLNQPQHF
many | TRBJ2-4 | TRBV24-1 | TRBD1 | TGTGCCACCAGTGAAGGGGGCGCAGGCAAAAACATTCAGTACTTC | CATSEGGAGKNIQYF
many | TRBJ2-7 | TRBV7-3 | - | TGTGCCAGCAGCTTACGGGCGGGACCAACCTACGAGCAGTACTTC | CASSLRAGPTYEQYF
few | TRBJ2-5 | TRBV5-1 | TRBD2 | TGCGCCAGCAGCTTGGCGGCGGGAGCCCAAGAGACCCAGTACTTC | CASSLAAGAQETQYF
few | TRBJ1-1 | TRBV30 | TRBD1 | TGTGCCTGGAGTGTACCCGACAGGGGTCGGACTGAAGCTTTCTTT | CAWSVPDRGRTEAFF
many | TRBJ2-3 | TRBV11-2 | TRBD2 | TGTGCCAGCAGGTCACTAGCGGGGAGCACAGATACGCAGTATTTT | CASRSLAGSTDTQYF
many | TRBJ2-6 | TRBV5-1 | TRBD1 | TGCGCCAGCAAGCTAGGACAGGGGGCACCTGGGGCCAACGTCCTGACTTTC | CASKLGQGAPGANVLTF
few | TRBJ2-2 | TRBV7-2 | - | TGTGCCAGCAGCTTAGAGGATAGCGGGAACACCGGGGAGCTGTTTTTT | CASSLEDSGNTGELFF
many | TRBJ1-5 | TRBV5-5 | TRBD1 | TGTGCCAGCAGCGCCGGGACAGGGATTTATAGCAATCAGCCCCAGCATTTT | CASSAGTGIYSNQPQHF
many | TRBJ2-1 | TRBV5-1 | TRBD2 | TGCGCCAGCAGCTTCGTTGCGGGAGGGGACAATGAGCAGTTCTTC | CASSFVAGGDNEQFF
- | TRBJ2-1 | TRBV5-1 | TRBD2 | TGCGCCAGCACCCTGGGAGGGCCCTCCTACAATGAGCAGTTCTTC | CASTLGGPSYNEQFF
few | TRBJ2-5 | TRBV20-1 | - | TGCAGTGCCCCGACGGACATTCAAGAGACCCAGTACTTC | CSAPTDIQETQYF